A single T cell receptor beta chain is shown here with its context. The data were taken from a study of blood T cell repertoires in COVID-19. Whole-study context: The study drew acute and convalescent COVID-19 samples from the United States, Italy and Spain. PBMCs, B-cell-depleted T cells, or T cells were the source of the cDNA or gDNA that made up the material.

Data came from immunoSEQ multiplex PCR; TCRdb stores just in-frame clones and leaves some out. Of 200,000 to 300,000 clones listed, 87% are singletons. After removal of 2 bases from V and 7 bases from J, the junction contained 7 bases not matched to a gene. CDR1 and CDR2 from the germline V gene are SGHTA and FQGNSA. This CDR3 contains 16 residues. This clonotype was sampled from a man between 60 and 75 years old who had recovered from COVID-19. The chain carries TRBV7-2 and TRBJ2-1; 11 bases align to TRBD2. Material for sequencing was peripheral blood. The CDR3 DNA reads as TGTGCCAGCAGCTTACCCGGGACTAGCGGCCTAAATGAGCAGTTCTTC. Its protein is CASSLPGTSGLNEQFF.